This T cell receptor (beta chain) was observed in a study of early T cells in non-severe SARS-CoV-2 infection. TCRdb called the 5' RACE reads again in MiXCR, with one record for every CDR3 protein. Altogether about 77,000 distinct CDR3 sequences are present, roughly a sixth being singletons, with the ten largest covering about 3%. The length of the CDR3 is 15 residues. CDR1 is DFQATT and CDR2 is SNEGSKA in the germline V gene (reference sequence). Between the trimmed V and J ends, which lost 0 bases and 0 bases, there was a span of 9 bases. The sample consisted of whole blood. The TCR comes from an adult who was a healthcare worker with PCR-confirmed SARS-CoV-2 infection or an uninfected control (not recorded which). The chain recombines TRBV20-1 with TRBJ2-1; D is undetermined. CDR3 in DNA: TGCAGTGCTAGAGACCCGGCAAGCTCCTACAATGAGCAGTTCTTC. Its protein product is CSARDPASSYNEQFF.